This T cell receptor (beta chain) was sequenced in a study of T cells after posttransplantation cyclophosphamide. Overall study results and limits: Later blood repertoires were often dominated by clones from the donor CD8+ memory compartment. Tissue-infiltrating T cells from skin or gut overlapped little with blood T cells. Recipient CMV seropositivity and CMV reactivation strongly tracked TRB clonality.

A word on this clone: The antigen remains unidentified.

This related bone marrow graft donor gave peripheral blood on the day of marrow donation. Libraries were prepared by immunoSEQ multiplex PCR; TCRdb keeps only in-frame clonotypes and omits some of them. The sample lists around 66,000 clones, approximately 92% seen once, with under 3% in the top ten. The germline CDR1 and CDR2 sequences are SGDLS and YYNGEE. V lost 3 bases to trimming and J lost 5 bases; unmatched junction nucleotides: 9. The CDR3 consists of 16 residues. This sequence was found in a woman aged 30 to 39 in good health and a related stem cell transplant donor. The chain couples TRBV9 to TRBJ2-5; 11 bases match TRBD2. The sequenced material came from PBMCs. The CDR3 protein is CASSADSGGAWETQYF. The CDR3 bases are TGTGCCAGCAGCGCGGATAGCGGGGGGGCCTGGGAGACCCAGTACTTC.